One and the same sample provided the 19 T cell receptor beta chains below, sequenced in a study of vaccination effects on CD4 cells after COVID-19. Antigen-specific CD4+ T cell clonotypes were called by their expansion after viral peptide-pool culture in ViraFEST. The culture ran for around 10 days before CD4+ T cells were isolated. None of the vaccinated had previously contracted SARS-CoV-2, and their nucleocapsid antibodies tested negative. Their antigens remain unidentified. Measured with immunoSEQ multiplex PCR; TCRdb has only the in-frame clones, and not every one. The sample consists of fewer than 30,000 clones, approximately 72% of them appearing once. The specimen was CD4+ T cells from PBMCs cultured with SARS-CoV-2 spike peptides, collected before COVID-19 vaccination. Every receptor here comes from a human donor who received a COVID-19 vaccine.

The chain uses TRBV27 and TRBJ2-7; perhaps TRBD2 as D (5 bases). Trimming cost V 2 bases and J 6 bases, with 17 bases left between them. CDR3 length: 15 amino acids. The V gene's germline CDR1 is MNHEY and CDR2 SMNVEV (reference sequence). DNA of the CDR3: TGTGCCAGCAGTTTAGACCTAACACTAGGTCGCGAGCAGTACTTC. This encodes CASSLDLTLGREQYF.

This sequence joins TRBV6-5 and TRBJ1-2, with no clear D. This CDR3 is built from 14 residues. Germline assignment: CDR1 MNHEY and CDR2 SVGAGI. V was cut by 11 bases and J by 4 bases, with 20 bases left in between. As DNA, the CDR3 is TGTGCCGCCTCGGGAGGAATCCGTGGCTATGGCTACACCTTC. Its translation: CAASGGIRGYGYTF.

This chain connects TRBV2 to TRBJ1-5, with a tentative D call TRBD1 (6 bases). Germline CDR1 is SNHLY and CDR2 is FYNNEI. The CDR3 sequence is 15 residues long. The V and J ends lost 2 bases and 7 bases respectively, with 15 bases between them. The CDR3, as DNA: TGTGCCAGCAGTGAAATGGCTTCCCAGGGGCAGCCCCAGCATTTT. The encoded protein is CASSEMASQGQPQHF.

The chain links TRBV18 to TRBJ1-6, with a possible D match to TRBD1 (6 bases). With 8 bases removed from V and 5 bases from J, the gap between germline ends came to 13 bases. The CDR3 is 14 residues long. Germline assignment: CDR1 KGHSH and CDR2 LQKENI. The CDR3 DNA reads TGTGCCAGCATGGGACAAAACCATAATTCACCCCTCCACTTT. Residues: CASMGQNHNSPLHF. Variable domain in full (rest from reference TRBV18 and TRBJ1-6): NAGVMQNPRHLVRRRGQEARLRCSPMKGHSHVYWYRQLPEEGLKFMVYLQKENIIDESGMPKERFSAEFPKEGPSILRIQQVVRGDSAAYFCASMGQNHNSPLHFGNGTRLTVT.

The chain links TRBV5-4 to TRBJ2-5; D call uncertain. V lost 6 bases, J lost 4 bases, and 16 bases lay in between. This CDR3 region has 14 residues. In germline, CDR1 is SGHNT, CDR2 YYREEE (reference sequence). As DNA, the CDR3 is TGTGCCAGCAAGTGGGATATCGGAGCAGAGACCCAGTACTTC. Protein sequence: CASKWDIGAETQYF.

This clone was recorded only once. The rearrangement links TRBV10-3 to TRBJ1-2; perhaps TRBD1 as D (5 bases). The V gene lost 7 bases and the J gene lost 5 bases, with 17 bases spanning the gap. Germline V gene data show CDR1 as ENHRY and CDR2 as SYGVKD. This CDR3 has 14 amino acids. DNA of the CDR3: TGTGCCATCAAGGGCACCCGGGACGAATATGGCTACACCTTC. Its protein is CAIKGTRDEYGYTF.

The chain couples TRBV19 to TRBJ1-6; D might be TRBD1 (5 bases). CDR3 length: 14 amino acids. V shed 6 bases and J shed 3 bases, with 9 bases lying between them. Germline V gene sequence: CDR1 LNHDA, CDR2 SQIVND (reference sequence). The CDR3 region has the DNA TGTGCCAGTAGGGGGGAAGTCTATAATTCACCCCTCCACTTT. Translating gives CASRGEVYNSPLHF. Variable domain in full (rest from reference TRBV19 and TRBJ1-6): DGGITQSPKYLFRKEGQNVTLSCEQNLNHDAMYWYRQDPGQGLRLIYYSQIVNDFQKGDIAEGYSVSREKKESFPLTVTSAQKNPTAFYLCASRGEVYNSPLHFGNGTRLTVT.

The chain is built from TRBV28 and TRBJ1-1; D might be TRBD1 (5 bases). This CDR3 spans 16 amino acids. Trimming took 3 bases from V and 0 from J, leaving 14 bases between them. The germline gives CDR1 MDHEN, CDR2 SYDVKM. CDR3 sequence reads: CASSFGGVVVNTEAFF. DNA for the CDR3: TGTGCCAGCAGTTTCGGGGGGGTGGTGGTGAACACTGAAGCTTTCTTT.

The chain uses TRBV7-6 and TRBJ2-3, with 7 nucleotides matching TRBD1. Germline CDR1 and CDR2: SGHVS and FNYEAQ. The CDR3 runs to 15 residues. The junction had 7 bases not matched to a gene; V was cut back by 4 bases and J by 3 bases. The chain's CDR3 is CASSSSGTETDTQYF. The CDR3, as DNA: TGTGCCAGCAGCTCATCCGGGACAGAGACAGATACGCAGTATTTT.

The chain combines TRBV5-6 with TRBJ2-3, with a possible D match to TRBD1 (6 bases). This CDR3 contains 15 residues. V lost 0 bases and J 3 bases, leaving 11 bases between the germline ends. CDR1 is SGHDT, CDR2 YYEEEE, per germline. The CDR3 loop is CASSLVLQGTDTQYF. CDR3 DNA: TGTGCCAGCAGCTTGGTCTTGCAGGGGACAGATACGCAGTATTTT.

V and J are TRBV28 and TRBJ1-6; D possibly corresponds to TRBD1 (5 bases). Trimming shortened V by 2 bases and J by 6 bases, and 11 bases separated the two germline ends. Germline CDR1 reads MDHEN; CDR2 reads SYDVKM. The CDR3 covers 15 residues. The DNA of the CDR3 is TGTGCCAGCAGTTTAAACACAGGCGGTAATTCACCCCTCCACTTT. It yields the protein CASSLNTGGNSPLHF.

The chain employs TRBV30 and TRBJ1-2; D remains ambiguous. Deletions cut 1 base from V and 5 bases from J, with 11 bases between. Per germline, CDR1 GTSNPN and CDR2 SVGIG (reference sequence). The CDR3 sequence is 13 residues long. The CDR3 spells CAWSGQPRYGYTF. DNA of the CDR3: TGTGCCTGGAGTGGGCAGCCCCGGTATGGCTACACCTTC.

This clone was detected only a few times. This rearrangement joins TRBV19 to TRBJ2-3, with 10 bases matching TRBD2. The CDR3 runs 17 residues. In germline, CDR1 is LNHDA, CDR2 SQIVND (reference sequence). Trimming removed 3 bases from V and 2 bases from J; junction bases left unmatched: 8. The CDR3 here is CASSITPSGRATDTQYF. CDR3 sequence (DNA): TGTGCCAGTAGTATTACGCCGAGCGGGAGGGCCACAGATACGCAGTATTTT.

This clone turned up a few times. V gene TRBV7-9 combines with J gene TRBJ1-1; no firm D call. The CDR3 loop spans 12 amino acids. V was clipped by 5 bases and J by 11 bases, with 15 bases between them. The germline V gene has CDR1 SEHNR and CDR2 FQNEAQ (reference sequence). Here the CDR3 DNA reads TGTGCCAGCAGCCCTGAGGCACTGAGGGCTTTCTTT. Protein: CASSPEALRAFF.

V is TRBV5-1 and J is TRBJ2-7; TRBD1 agrees at 8 bases. Looked up from germline, CDR1 is SGHRS and CDR2 is YFSETQ. The trim removed 5 bases at V and 7 bases at J, leaving 5 bases unmatched. This CDR3 is 12 amino acids long. The CDR3 nucleotides read TGCGCCAGCAGTACGGACAGGGTTGAGCAGTACTTC. Residues: CASSTDRVEQYF.

By proportion, this clone is medium-sized. V gene TRBV30 combines with J gene TRBJ2-7; possibly TRBD1 for D (6 bases). From germline, CDR1 is GTSNPN and CDR2 SVGIG (reference sequence). Deletions cut 1 base from V and 8 bases from J, with 18 bases between. This CDR3 region has 14 residues. CDR3: CAWSGGTGSLKQYF. CDR3 nucleotide sequence: TGTGCCTGGAGTGGGGGAACAGGGAGTTTGAAGCAGTACTTC.

This chain uses TRBV27 with TRBJ2-5; TRBD2 aligns across 8 bases. The junction had 21 bases not matched to a gene; V was cut back by 5 bases and J by 4 bases. CDR3 length equals 19 residues. Germline CDR1 MNHEY, CDR2 SMNVEV (reference sequence). The CDR3 DNA reads TGTGCCAGCAGTCCCCCATTGCGGGGGGCCCCCCGGGTTGGAGAGACCCAGTACTTC. This encodes CASSPPLRGAPRVGETQYF.

The chain uses TRBV7-2 and TRBJ1-4; 7 nucleotides match TRBD1. Germline trimming cut 3 bases from V and 2 bases from J; bases unmatched to any gene: 3. CDR1 and CDR2 (germline): SGHTA, FQGNSA. The CDR3 is 15 residues long. The CDR3 is CASSFRTGTNEKLFF. The CDR3 nucleotides are TGTGCCAGCAGCTTCAGGACAGGCACTAATGAAAAACTGTTTTTT.

By share, this clone ranks as medium-sized. The CDR3 protein is CASSQVAGGGEQYF. Here the CDR3 DNA reads TGTGCCAGCAGCCAAGTGGCAGGGGGCGGCGAGCAGTACTTC. The chain carries TRBV3-1 (or the pseudogene TRBV3-2) and TRBJ2-7, with TRBD1 matching over 8 bases. Germline V CDR1 and CDR2: LGHDT, YNNKEL (reference sequence). The CDR3 has 14 amino acids. V lost 1 base, J lost 6 bases, and 5 bases stayed unmatched.